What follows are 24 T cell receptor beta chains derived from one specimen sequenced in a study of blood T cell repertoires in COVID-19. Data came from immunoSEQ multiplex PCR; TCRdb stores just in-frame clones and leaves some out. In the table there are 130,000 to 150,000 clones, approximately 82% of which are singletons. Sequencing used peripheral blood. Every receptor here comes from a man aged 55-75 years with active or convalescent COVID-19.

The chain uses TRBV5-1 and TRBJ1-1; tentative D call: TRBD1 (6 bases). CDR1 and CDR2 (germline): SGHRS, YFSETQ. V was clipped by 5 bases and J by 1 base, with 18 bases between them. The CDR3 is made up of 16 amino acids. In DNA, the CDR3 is TGCGCCAGCAGGCCTGACCCAGGGGTGGGGAACACTGAAGCTTTCTTT. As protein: CASRPDPGVGNTEAFF.

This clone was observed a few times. The chain's CDR3 is CASSLWGGNSNQPQHF. The CDR3 nucleotides are TGTGCCAGCAGCTTATGGGGAGGCAATAGCAATCAGCCCCAGCATTTT. The V and J genes are TRBV7-2 and TRBJ1-5; the D is unclear. The CDR3 runs to 16 residues. The V end was cut by 2 bases, the J end by 0 bases, with 11 bases between. CDR1 is SGHTA, CDR2 FQGNSA, per germline.

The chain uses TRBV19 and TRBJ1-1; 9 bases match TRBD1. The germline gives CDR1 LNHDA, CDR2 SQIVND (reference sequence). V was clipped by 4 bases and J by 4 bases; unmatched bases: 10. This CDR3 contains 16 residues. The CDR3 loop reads CASSKPGQGVSTEAFF. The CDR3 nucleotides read TGTGCCAGTAGTAAGCCGGGACAGGGTGTTAGCACTGAAGCTTTCTTT.

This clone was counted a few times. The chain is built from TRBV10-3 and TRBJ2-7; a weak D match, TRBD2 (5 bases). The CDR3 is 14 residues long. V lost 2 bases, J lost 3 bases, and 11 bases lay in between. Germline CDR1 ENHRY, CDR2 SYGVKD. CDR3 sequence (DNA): TGTGCCATCAGTGAGACCGGGAACAACTACGAGCAGTACGTC. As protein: CAISETGNNYEQYV.

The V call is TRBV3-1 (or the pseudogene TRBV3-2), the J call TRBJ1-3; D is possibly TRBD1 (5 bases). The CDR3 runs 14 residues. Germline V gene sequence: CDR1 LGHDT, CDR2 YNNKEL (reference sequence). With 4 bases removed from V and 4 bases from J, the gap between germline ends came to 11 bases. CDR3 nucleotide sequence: TGTGCCAGCAGCCTTCCGGGGGGAGGAAACACCATATATTTT. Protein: CASSLPGGGNTIYF.

The CDR3 DNA reads TGTGCCAGCAGTGCTTACGAAACCGGACAGGGAAGCTCCTACGAGCAGTACGTC. Translated, it gives CASSAYETGQGSSYEQYV. The genes are TRBV6-1 and TRBJ2-7; 8 bases are a match to TRBD1. The CDR3 is 18 residues long. The junction had 14 bases not matched to a gene; V was cut back by 4 bases and J by 0 bases. CDR1 is MNHNS, CDR2 SASEGT, per germline.

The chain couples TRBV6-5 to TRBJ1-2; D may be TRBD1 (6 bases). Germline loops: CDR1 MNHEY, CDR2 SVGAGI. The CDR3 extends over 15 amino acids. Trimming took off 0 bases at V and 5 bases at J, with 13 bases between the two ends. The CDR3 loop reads CASSYSMAGEYGYTF. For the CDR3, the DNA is TGTGCCAGCAGTTACTCGATGGCAGGGGAGTATGGCTACACCTTC.

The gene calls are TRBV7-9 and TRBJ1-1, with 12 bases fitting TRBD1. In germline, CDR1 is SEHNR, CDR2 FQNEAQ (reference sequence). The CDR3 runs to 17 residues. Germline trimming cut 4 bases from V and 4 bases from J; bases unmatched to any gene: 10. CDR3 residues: CASSSPGTGGKGTEAFF. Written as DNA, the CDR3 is TGTGCCAGCAGCTCCCCCGGGACAGGGGGCAAGGGCACTGAAGCTTTCTTT.

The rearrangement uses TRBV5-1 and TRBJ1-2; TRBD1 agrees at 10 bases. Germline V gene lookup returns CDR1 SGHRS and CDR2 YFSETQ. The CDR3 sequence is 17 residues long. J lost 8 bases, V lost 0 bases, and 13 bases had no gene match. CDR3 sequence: CASSLDPGQGIDEGYTF. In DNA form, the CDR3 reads TGCGCCAGCAGCTTGGATCCGGGACAGGGGATCGATGAGGGCTACACCTTC.

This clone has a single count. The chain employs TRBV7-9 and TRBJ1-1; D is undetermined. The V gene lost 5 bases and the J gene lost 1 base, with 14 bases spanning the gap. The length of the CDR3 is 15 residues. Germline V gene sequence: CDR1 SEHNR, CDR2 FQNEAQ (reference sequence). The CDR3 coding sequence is TGTGCCAGCAGCCGACCCGCGACACAGAACACTGAAGCTTTCTTT. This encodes CASSRPATQNTEAFF.

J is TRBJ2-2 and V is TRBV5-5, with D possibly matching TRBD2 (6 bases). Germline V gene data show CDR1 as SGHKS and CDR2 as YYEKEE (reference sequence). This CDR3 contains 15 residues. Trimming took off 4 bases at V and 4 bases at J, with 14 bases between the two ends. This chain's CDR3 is CASSKEQAGTGELFF. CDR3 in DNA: TGTGCCAGCAGCAAGGAACAAGCGGGCACCGGGGAGCTGTTTTTT.

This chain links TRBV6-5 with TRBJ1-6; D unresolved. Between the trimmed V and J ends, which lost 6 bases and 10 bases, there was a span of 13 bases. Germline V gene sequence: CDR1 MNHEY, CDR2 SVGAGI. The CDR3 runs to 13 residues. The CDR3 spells CASREVPGSPLHF. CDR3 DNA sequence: TGTGCCAGCAGGGAGGTACCGGGGTCACCCCTCCACTTT.

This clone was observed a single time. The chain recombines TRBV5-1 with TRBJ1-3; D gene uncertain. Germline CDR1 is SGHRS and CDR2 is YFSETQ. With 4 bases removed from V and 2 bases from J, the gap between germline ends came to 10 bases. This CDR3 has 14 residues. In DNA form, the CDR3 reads TGCGCCAGCAGCCCAATGTCCCCTGGAAACACCATATATTTT. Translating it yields CASSPMSPGNTIYF.

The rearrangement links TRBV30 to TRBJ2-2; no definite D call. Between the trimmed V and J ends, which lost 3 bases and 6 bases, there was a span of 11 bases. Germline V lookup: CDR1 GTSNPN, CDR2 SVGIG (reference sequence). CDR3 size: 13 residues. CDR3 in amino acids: CAWRLLLAGELFF. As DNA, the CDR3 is TGTGCCTGGAGACTCCTACTGGCCGGGGAGCTGTTTTTT.

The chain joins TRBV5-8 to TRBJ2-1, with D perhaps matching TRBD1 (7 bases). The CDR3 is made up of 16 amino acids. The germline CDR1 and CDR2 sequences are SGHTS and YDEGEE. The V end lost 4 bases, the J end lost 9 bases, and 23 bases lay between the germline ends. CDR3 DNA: TGTGCCAGCAGCGCGGGACAGTTATCCTACAATGTTGAGCAGTTCTTC. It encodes CASSAGQLSYNVEQFF.

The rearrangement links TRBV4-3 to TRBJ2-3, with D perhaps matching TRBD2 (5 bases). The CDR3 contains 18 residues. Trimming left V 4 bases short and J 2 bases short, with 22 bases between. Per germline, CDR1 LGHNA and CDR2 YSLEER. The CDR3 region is CASSLNYHPRRTTDTQYF. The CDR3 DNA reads TGCGCCAGCAGCCTCAACTACCACCCTAGGAGGACCACAGATACGCAGTATTTT.

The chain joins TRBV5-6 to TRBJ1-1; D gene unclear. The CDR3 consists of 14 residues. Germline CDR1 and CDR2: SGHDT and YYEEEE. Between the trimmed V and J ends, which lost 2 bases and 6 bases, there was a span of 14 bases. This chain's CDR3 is CASSFPPIEAEAFF. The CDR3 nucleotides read TGTGCCAGCAGCTTCCCCCCTATAGAGGCTGAAGCTTTCTTT. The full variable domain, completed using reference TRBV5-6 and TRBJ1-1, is DAGVTQSPTHLIKTRGQQVTLRCSPKSGHDTVSWYQQALGQGPQFIFQYYEEEERQRGNFPDRFSGHQFPNYSSELNVNALLLGDSALYLCASSFPPIEAEAFFGQGTRLTVV.

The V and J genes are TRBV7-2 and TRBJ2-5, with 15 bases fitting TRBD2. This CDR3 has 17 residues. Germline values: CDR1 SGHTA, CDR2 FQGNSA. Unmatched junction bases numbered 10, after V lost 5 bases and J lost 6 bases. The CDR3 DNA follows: TGTGCCAGCAGCGAAGGACTAGCGGGAGGGCCGATGAAGACCCAGTACTTC. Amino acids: CASSEGLAGGPMKTQYF.

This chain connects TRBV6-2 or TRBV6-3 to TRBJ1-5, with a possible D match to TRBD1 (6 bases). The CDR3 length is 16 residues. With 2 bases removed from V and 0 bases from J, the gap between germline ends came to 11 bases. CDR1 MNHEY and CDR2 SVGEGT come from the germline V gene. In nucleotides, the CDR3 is TGTGCCAGCAGTTACCGGAAGGGGGATAGCAATCAGCCCCAGCATTTT. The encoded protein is CASSYRKGDSNQPQHF.

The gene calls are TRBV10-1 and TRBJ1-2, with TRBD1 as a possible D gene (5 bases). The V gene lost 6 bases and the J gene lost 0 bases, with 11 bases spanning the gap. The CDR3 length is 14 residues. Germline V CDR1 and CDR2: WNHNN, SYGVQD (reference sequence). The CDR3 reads CASSPGSTNYGYTF. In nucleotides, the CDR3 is TGCGCCAGCAGCCCAGGGTCCACTAACTATGGCTACACCTTC.

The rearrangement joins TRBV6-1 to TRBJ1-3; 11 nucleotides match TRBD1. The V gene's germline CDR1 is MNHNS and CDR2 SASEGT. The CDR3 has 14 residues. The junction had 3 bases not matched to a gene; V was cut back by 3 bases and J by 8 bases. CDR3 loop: CASSEMGQGDTIYF. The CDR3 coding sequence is TGTGCCAGCAGTGAGATGGGACAGGGGGACACCATATATTTT.

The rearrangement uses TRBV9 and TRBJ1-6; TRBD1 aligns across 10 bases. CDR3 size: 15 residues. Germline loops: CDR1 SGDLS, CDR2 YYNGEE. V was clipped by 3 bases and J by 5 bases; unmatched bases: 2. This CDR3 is CASSGTGGNNSPLHF. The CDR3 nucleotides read TGTGCCAGCAGCGGGACAGGGGGTAATAATTCACCCCTCCACTTT.

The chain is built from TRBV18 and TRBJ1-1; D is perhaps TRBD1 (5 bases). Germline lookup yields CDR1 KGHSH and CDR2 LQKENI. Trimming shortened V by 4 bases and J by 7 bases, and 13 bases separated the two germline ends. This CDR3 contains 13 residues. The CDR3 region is CASSLTRQNEAFF. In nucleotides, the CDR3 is TGTGCCAGCTCACTCACTCGACAGAATGAAGCTTTCTTT.

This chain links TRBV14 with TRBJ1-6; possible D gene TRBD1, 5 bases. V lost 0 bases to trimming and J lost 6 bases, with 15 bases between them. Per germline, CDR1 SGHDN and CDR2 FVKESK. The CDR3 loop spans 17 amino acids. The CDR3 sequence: CASSQDPGRGVNSPLHF. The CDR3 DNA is TGTGCCAGCAGCCAAGACCCCGGGCGGGGGGTTAATTCACCCCTCCACTTT.